These T cell receptor beta chains were read from a single sample in a study of T cell changes during pregnancy in multiple sclerosis. The method was immunoSEQ multiplex PCR; TCRdb's version includes in-frame clones alone and lacks a portion of them. Of 20,000 to 25,000 clones listed, 80% to 90% are singletons. The source was CD8+ T cells from peripheral blood mononuclear cells, collected in the first trimester of pregnancy. The receptors come from a female donor in good health, enrolled as a control in a pregnancy study. CDR3s include the opening cysteine and the closing phenylalanine or tryptophan. D genes are given only for firm matches. Clone sizes are given selectively: once, few, many, or a class where the clone is expanded.

V gene: TRBV19; J gene: TRBJ2-1; clone size: -; D gene: TRBD1; CDR3 protein: CASSSPTGKFF; CDR3 DNA: TGTGCCAGTAGCTCCCCGACAGGGAAGTTCTTC
V gene: TRBV5-4; J gene: TRBJ1-2; clone size: -; D gene: TRBD1; CDR3 protein: CASSYDRGRYGYTF; CDR3 DNA: TGTGCCAGCAGCTATGACAGGGGTCGTTATGGCTACACCTTC
V gene: TRBV2; J gene: TRBJ2-2; clone size: -; D gene: TRBD2; CDR3 protein: CASSEEEASGVSTGELFF; CDR3 DNA: TGTGCCAGCAGTGAAGAAGAGGCTAGCGGGGTCAGCACCGGGGAGCTGTTTTTT
V gene: TRBV11-2; J gene: TRBJ2-5; clone size: -; D gene: -; CDR3 protein: CASSLEYRDETQYF; CDR3 DNA: TGTGCCAGCAGCTTAGAGTACAGGGACGAGACCCAGTACTTC
V gene: TRBV27; J gene: TRBJ2-2; clone size: -; D gene: TRBD2; CDR3 protein: CASSFLGEGGELFF; CDR3 DNA: TGTGCCAGCAGTTTTTTAGGGGAGGGCGGGGAGCTGTTTTTT
V gene: TRBV27; J gene: TRBJ2-3; clone size: -; D gene: TRBD2; CDR3 protein: CASSPGLVSDTQYF; CDR3 DNA: TGTGCCAGCAGTCCGGGACTAGTTTCCGATACGCAGTATTTT
V gene: TRBV7-9; J gene: TRBJ1-1; clone size: -; D gene: -; CDR3 protein: CASSSGSMNTEAFF; CDR3 DNA: TGTGCCAGCAGCTCGGGGTCCATGAACACTGAAGCTTTCTTT
V gene: TRBV4-2; J gene: TRBJ2-2; clone size: -; D gene: -; CDR3 protein: CASSQGPTSNTGELFF; CDR3 DNA: TGTGCCAGCAGCCAAGGTCCAACTAGCAACACCGGGGAGCTGTTTTTT
V gene: TRBV9; J gene: TRBJ2-3; clone size: -; D gene: TRBD2; CDR3 protein: CASSASGVPDTQYF; CDR3 DNA: TGTGCCAGCAGCGCTAGCGGGGTACCAGATACGCAGTATTTT
V gene: TRBV18; J gene: TRBJ2-7; clone size: -; D gene: TRBD1; CDR3 protein: CASSPQGDSYEQYF; CDR3 DNA: TGTGCCAGCTCACCCCAGGGGGACTCCTACGAGCAGTACTTC
V gene: TRBV15; J gene: TRBJ1-5; clone size: -; D gene: -; CDR3 protein: CATSRDQGRGQPQHF; CDR3 DNA: TGTGCCACCAGCAGAGATCAGGGTAGGGGACAGCCCCAGCATTTT
V gene: TRBV4-3; J gene: TRBJ2-7; clone size: -; D gene: TRBD2; CDR3 protein: CASSQAQRGYTYEQYF; CDR3 DNA: TGCGCCAGCAGCCAAGCCCAGCGGGGGTATACCTACGAGCAGTACTTC
V gene: TRBV19; J gene: TRBJ2-1; clone size: -; D gene: -; CDR3 protein: CASRDPRGALNEQFF; CDR3 DNA: TGTGCCAGTAGAGACCCTCGGGGGGCCCTCAATGAGCAGTTCTTC
V gene: TRBV7-6; J gene: TRBJ2-5; clone size: -; D gene: TRBD2; CDR3 protein: CASSFLAGAIQETQYF; CDR3 DNA: TGTGCCAGCAGCTTCCTAGCGGGGGCGATTCAAGAGACCCAGTACTTC
V gene: TRBV5-6; J gene: TRBJ2-7; clone size: medium-sized; D gene: TRBD1; CDR3 protein: CASSLYGTDYEQYF; CDR3 DNA: TGTGCCAGCAGCTTGTATGGGACAGACTACGAGCAGTACTTC
V gene: TRBV19; J gene: TRBJ1-1; clone size: -; D gene: TRBD1; CDR3 protein: CASSTGTEYTEAFF; CDR3 DNA: TGTGCCAGTAGTACCGGGACAGAGTACACTGAAGCTTTCTTT
V gene: TRBV10-3; J gene: TRBJ1-5; clone size: few; D gene: -; CDR3 protein: CAISEGSGEPQHF; CDR3 DNA: TGTGCCATCAGTGAGGGCAGCGGTGAGCCCCAGCATTTT
V gene: TRBV27; J gene: TRBJ1-1; clone size: -; D gene: TRBD1; CDR3 protein: CASSFGQTGGVEAFF; CDR3 DNA: TGTGCCAGCAGTTTCGGTCAGACAGGGGGCGTTGAAGCTTTCTTT
V gene: TRBV6-1; J gene: TRBJ1-1; clone size: -; D gene: TRBD1; CDR3 protein: CASRGQRLEAFF; CDR3 DNA: TGTGCCAGCAGGGGACAGAGGCTTGAAGCTTTCTTT
V gene: TRBV5-6; J gene: TRBJ1-6; clone size: -; D gene: TRBD1; CDR3 protein: CASSLQGQGNSPLHF; CDR3 DNA: TGTGCCAGCAGCTTGCAAGGACAGGGGAATTCACCCCTCCACTTT
V gene: TRBV7-8; J gene: TRBJ1-2; clone size: -; D gene: -; CDR3 protein: CASTFGLASGYGYTF; CDR3 DNA: TGTGCCAGCACCTTCGGTCTCGCCTCTGGCTATGGCTACACCTTC
V gene: TRBV5-6; J gene: TRBJ1-1; clone size: -; D gene: -; CDR3 protein: CASSFEAEAFF; CDR3 DNA: TGTGCCAGCAGCTTCGAGGCTGAAGCTTTCTTT
V gene: TRBV7-9; J gene: TRBJ2-7; clone size: -; D gene: TRBD1; CDR3 protein: CASSGTLRDRVDYEQYF; CDR3 DNA: TGTGCCAGCAGCGGGACCCTCCGGGACAGGGTTGACTACGAGCAGTACTTC
V gene: TRBV7-9; J gene: TRBJ2-1; clone size: -; D gene: -; CDR3 protein: CASREGVLNEQFF; CDR3 DNA: TGTGCCAGCAGGGAGGGCGTTCTCAATGAGCAGTTCTTC
V gene: TRBV9; J gene: TRBJ1-3; clone size: medium-sized; D gene: -; CDR3 protein: CASSVDDFPGNTIYF; CDR3 DNA: TGTGCCAGCAGCGTAGATGACTTTCCTGGAAACACCATATATTTT
V gene: TRBV29-1; J gene: TRBJ1-1; clone size: -; D gene: -; CDR3 protein: CSVEGSMNTEAFF; CDR3 DNA: TGCAGCGTGGAGGGGAGCATGAACACTGAAGCTTTCTTT